At least ten counts were recorded for the clone carrying this T cell receptor beta chain. What it binds is unknown. Amplified TCR beta CDR3 regions came from RNA transcripts. HTBI primers were employed in a first-round RT-PCR of the TCR CDR3. TCRdb reprocessed the multiplex PCR reads with MiXCR, giving one entry per CDR3 protein. The sample consists of about 400,000 distinct CDR3 sequences, about 16% of them appearing once. The data derive from a study of T cells in Graves' hyperthyroidism and ophthalmopathy. Study-level points and caveats: Model predictions of ophthalmopathy came a median 6.5 months before onset.

V was cut by 5 bases and J by 2 bases, with 16 bases left in between. Germline assignment: CDR1 SGHTA and CDR2 FQGNSA. The CDR3 consists of 15 residues. Sequencing was performed on blood. The sequence came from a woman aged 60-75 years with Graves' ophthalmopathy. The chain links TRBV7-2 to TRBJ2-7; D possibly corresponds to TRBD2 (6 bases). The CDR3 loop is CASSPQGGKTYEQYF. CDR3 sequence (DNA): TGTGCCAGCAGCCCCCAGGGAGGAAAAACCTACGAGCAGTACTTC. The variable domain in full, completed from reference TRBV7-2 and TRBJ2-7, reads GAGVSQSPSNKVTEKGKDVELRCDPISGHTALYWYRQSLGQGLEFLIYFQGNSAPDKSGLPSDRFSAERTGGSVSTLTIQRTQQEDSAVYLCASSPQGGKTYEQYFGPGTRLTVT.